The sequence of this T cell receptor (beta chain) was determined in a study of blood T cell repertoires in COVID-19. Across the whole study: T cells, B-cell-depleted T cells, or PBMCs supplied cDNA or gDNA.

This clone occurred a few times. This CDR3 has 14 residues. Trimming left V 9 bases short and J 4 bases short, with 19 bases between. The germline V gene encodes CDR1 SGHAT and CDR2 FQNNGV. Original handling: Reference gene primer amplification gave estimated nucleated cell counts. Produced via immunoSEQ multiplex PCR; TCRdb's table is partial and in-frame only. The DNA gave D and trimming, while V, J and clone size come from that table. The data show 150,000 to 200,000 clones, roughly 91% seen once. Sequenced: peripheral blood. The origin of this receptor is a man in his forties with active or convalescent COVID-19. The rearrangement links TRBV11-2 to TRBJ2-7, with D hard to call. The CDR3 coding sequence is TGTGCCAGAACCCCCAGGAACACCTCTTACGAGCAGTACTTC. Translating it yields CARTPRNTSYEQYF.